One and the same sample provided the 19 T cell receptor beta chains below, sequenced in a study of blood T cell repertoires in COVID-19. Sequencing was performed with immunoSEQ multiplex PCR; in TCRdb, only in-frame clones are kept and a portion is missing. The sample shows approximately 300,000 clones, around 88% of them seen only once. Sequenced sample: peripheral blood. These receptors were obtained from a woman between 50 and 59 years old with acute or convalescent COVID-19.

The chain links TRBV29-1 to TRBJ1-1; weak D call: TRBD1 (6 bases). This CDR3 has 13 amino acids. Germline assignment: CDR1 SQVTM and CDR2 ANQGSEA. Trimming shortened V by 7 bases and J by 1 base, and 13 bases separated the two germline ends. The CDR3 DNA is TGCAGCGGAGGACAGAATAAGAACACTGAAGCTTTCTTT. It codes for CSGGQNKNTEAFF.

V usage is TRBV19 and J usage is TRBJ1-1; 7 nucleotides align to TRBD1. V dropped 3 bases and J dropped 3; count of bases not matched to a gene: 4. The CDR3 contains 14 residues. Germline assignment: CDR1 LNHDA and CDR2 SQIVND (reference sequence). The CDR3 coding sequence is TGTGCCAGTAGTATTCGGGACAGCCACACTGAAGCTTTCTTT. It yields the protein CASSIRDSHTEAFF.

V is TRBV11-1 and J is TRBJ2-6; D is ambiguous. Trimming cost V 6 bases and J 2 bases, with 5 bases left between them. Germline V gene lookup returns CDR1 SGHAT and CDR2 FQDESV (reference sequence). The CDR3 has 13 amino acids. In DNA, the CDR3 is TGTGCCAGCAGACTCACTGGGGCCAACGTCCTGACTTTC. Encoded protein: CASRLTGANVLTF.

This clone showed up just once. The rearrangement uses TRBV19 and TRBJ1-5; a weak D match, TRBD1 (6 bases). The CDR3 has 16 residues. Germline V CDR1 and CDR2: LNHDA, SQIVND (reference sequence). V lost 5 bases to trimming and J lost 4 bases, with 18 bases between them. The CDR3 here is CASSSPGTLSNQPQHF. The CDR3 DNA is TGTGCCAGTAGTTCCCCCGGGACACTTAGTAATCAGCCCCAGCATTTT.

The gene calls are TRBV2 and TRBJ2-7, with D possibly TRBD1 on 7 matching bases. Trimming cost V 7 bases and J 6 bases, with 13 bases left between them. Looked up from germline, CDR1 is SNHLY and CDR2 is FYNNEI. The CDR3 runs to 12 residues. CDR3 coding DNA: TGTGCCAGCACCCAGGGGGGAGCCGAGCAGTACGTC. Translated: CASTQGGAEQYV.

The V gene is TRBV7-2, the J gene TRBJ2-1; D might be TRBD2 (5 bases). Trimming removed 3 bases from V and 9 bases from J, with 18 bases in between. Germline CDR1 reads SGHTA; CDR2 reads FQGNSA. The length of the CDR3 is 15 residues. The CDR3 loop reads CASSFNGGLTGEQFF. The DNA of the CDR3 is TGTGCCAGCAGCTTCAACGGCGGGTTGACGGGTGAGCAGTTCTTC.

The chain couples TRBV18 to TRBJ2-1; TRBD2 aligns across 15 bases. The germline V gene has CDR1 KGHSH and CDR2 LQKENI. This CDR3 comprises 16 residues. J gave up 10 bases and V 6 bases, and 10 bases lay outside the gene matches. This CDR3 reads CASSPPGLAGGGEQFF. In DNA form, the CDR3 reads TGTGCCAGCTCGCCCCCGGGACTAGCGGGGGGAGGCGAGCAGTTCTTC.

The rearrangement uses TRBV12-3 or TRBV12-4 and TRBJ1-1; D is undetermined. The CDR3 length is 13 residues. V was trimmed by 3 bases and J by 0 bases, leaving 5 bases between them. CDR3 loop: CASSFSVNTEAFF. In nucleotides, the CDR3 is TGTGCCAGCAGTTTCTCAGTGAACACTGAAGCTTTCTTT.

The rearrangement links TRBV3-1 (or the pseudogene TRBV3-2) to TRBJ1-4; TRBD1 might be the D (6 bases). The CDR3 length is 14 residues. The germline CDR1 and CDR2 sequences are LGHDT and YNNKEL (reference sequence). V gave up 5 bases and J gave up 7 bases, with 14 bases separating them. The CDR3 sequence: CASSGNGGPEKLFF. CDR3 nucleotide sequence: TGTGCCAGCAGCGGAAATGGGGGCCCTGAAAAACTGTTTTTT.

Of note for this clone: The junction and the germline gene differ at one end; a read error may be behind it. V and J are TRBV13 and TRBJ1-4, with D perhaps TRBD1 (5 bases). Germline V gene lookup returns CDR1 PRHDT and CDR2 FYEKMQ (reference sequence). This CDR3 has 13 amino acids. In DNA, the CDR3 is TGTGCCAGCAGCGGCGGGGCTAAGGAAAAACTGTTTTTT. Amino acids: CASSGGAKEKLFF.

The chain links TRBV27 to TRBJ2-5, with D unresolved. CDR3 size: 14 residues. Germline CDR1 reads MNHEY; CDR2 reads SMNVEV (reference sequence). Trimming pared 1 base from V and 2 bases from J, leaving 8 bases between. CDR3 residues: CASSLFPRQETQYF. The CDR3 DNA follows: TGTGCCAGCAGTTTATTTCCCAGGCAAGAGACCCAGTACTTC.

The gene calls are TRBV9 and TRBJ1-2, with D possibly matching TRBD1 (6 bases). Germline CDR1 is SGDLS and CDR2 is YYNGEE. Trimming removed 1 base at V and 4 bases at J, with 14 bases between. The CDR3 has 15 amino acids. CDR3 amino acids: CASSVFERGGYGYTF. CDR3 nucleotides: TGTGCCAGCAGCGTATTCGAAAGGGGGGGCTATGGCTACACCTTC.

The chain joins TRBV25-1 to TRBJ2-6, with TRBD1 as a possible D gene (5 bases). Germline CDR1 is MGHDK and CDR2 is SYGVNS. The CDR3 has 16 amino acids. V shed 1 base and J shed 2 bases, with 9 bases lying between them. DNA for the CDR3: TGTGCCAGCAGTGAATTCCTGGGGCCTGGGGCCAACGTCCTGACTTTC. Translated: CASSEFLGPGANVLTF. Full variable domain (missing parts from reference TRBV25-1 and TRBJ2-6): EADIYQTPRYLVIGTGKKITLECSQTMGHDKMYWYQQDPGMELHLIHYSYGVNSTEKGDLSSESTVSRIRTEHFPLTLESARPSHTSQYLCASSEFLGPGANVLTFGAGSRLTVL.

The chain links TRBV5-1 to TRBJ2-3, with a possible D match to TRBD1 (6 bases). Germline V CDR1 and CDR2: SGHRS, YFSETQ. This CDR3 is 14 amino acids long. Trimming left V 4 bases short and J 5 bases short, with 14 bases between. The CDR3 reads CASSLMEGGDTQYF. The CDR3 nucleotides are TGCGCCAGCAGCCTCATGGAAGGGGGAGATACGCAGTATTTT. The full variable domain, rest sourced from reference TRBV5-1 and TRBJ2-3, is KAGVTQTPRYLIKTRGQQVTLSCSPISGHRSVSWYQQTPGQGLQFLFEYFSETQRNKGNFPGRFSGRQFSNSRSEMNVSTLELGDSALYLCASSLMEGGDTQYFGPGTRLTVL.

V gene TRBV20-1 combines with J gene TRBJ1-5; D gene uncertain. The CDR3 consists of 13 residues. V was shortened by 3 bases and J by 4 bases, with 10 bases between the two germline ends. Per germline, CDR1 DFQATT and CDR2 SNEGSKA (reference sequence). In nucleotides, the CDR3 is TGCAGTGCTAGTATCTCTCGGAATCAGCCCCAGCATTTT. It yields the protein CSASISRNQPQHF.

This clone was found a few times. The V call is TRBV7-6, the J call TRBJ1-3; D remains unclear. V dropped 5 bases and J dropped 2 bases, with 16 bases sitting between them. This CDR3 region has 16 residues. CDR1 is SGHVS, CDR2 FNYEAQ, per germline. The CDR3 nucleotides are TGTGCCAGCAGCCCCGGTGATGCCGCTCCTGGAAACACCATATATTTT. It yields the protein CASSPGDAAPGNTIYF.

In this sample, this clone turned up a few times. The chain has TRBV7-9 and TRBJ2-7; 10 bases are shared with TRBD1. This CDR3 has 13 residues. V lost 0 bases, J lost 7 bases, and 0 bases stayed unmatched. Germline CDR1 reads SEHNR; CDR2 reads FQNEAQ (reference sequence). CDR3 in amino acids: CASSLAGQGEQYV. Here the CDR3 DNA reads TGTGCCAGCAGCTTAGCGGGACAGGGGGAGCAGTACGTC.

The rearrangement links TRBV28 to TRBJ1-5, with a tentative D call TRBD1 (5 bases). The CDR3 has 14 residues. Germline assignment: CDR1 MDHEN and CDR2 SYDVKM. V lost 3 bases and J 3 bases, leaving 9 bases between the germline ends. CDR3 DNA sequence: TGTGCCAGCAGTTTTCCGGGGGACAATCAGCCCCAGCATTTT. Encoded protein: CASSFPGDNQPQHF.

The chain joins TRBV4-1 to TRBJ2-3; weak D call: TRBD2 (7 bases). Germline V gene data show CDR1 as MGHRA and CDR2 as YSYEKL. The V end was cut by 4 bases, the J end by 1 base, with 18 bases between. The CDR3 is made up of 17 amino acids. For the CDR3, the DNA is TGCGCCAGCAGCCTAATAGTGGGGGGGCGCGGCACAGATACGCAGTATTTT. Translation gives CASSLIVGGRGTDTQYF.